This TCR beta chain was recovered during a study of T cell clonotyping in hematopoietic cell transplantation. Germline CDR1 MNHNS, CDR2 SASEGT. V was clipped by 0 bases and J by 4 bases, with 9 bases between them. This CDR3 is built from 14 residues. The protocol was immunoSEQ multiplex PCR, while the TCRdb copy is restricted to in-frame clones and leaves out a portion. Of 3,500 to 5,500 clones in the sample, roughly 95% are singletons; the top ten hold roughly 2.7%. The receptor was derived from a male patient in his 40s who had an allogeneic stem cell transplant from a related donor, so the T cells may come from the graft donor. Some clones in this sample may be carry-over from other donors' samples. The chain recombines TRBV6-1 with TRBJ1-2; D is perhaps TRBD1 (5 bases). Specimen: PBMCs, collected 100 days after allogeneic stem cell transplant. CDR3 sequence reads: CASSEAGTFYGYTF. CDR3 nucleotide sequence: TGTGCCAGCAGTGAAGCCGGGACTTTCTATGGCTACACCTTC.